This TCR beta chain was documented in a study of OX40 agonist ivuxolimab in advanced cancers. Study overall: Earlier anti-PD-1, anti-PD-L1 or anti-CTLA-4 therapy was permitted; roughly 42% had received some. Study-wide results and caveats: Low normalized T-cell clonal expansion was additionally recorded for some nonresponders.

V shed 5 bases and J 7 bases; nucleotides not matched to a gene: 11. In germline, CDR1 is MNHEY, CDR2 SVGAGI. This CDR3 contains 15 residues. To note about this clone: What it recognizes is unknown.

The table came from immunoSEQ multiplex PCR; TCRdb's copy has only in-frame clones and leaves some out. The table shows tens of thousands of clones, with roughly 84% occurring only once. Blood was sampled at baseline, cycle 4 day 1, and cycle 7 day 1. The sequence was obtained from an adult with an advanced solid tumor such as melanoma, head and neck, liver or kidney cancer. The rearrangement joins TRBV6-5 to TRBJ2-3, with TRBD1 matching over 8 bases. The specimen comprised CD4+ or CD8+ T cells sorted from blood, sampled in a trial of the OX40 agonist ivuxolimab. CDR3 DNA: TGTGCCAGCAGTACGGACAGGGAAGAAGGGAATACGCAGTATTTT. It is translated as CASSTDREEGNTQYF.